The clone carrying this T cell receptor (beta chain) was found a few times. Three rounds of nested PCR, following a modified ARM-PCR protocol, produced the TCRbeta library. Each CDR3 protein gets one entry after TCRdb re-called the multiplex PCR reads with MiXCR. Of about 79,000 distinct CDR3 sequences listed, over 60% are singletons. No cell sorting was done before RNA was extracted from the tissue. This sample was included in a study of tumor and adjacent non-tumor tissue in lung cancer. This CDR3 is built from 14 residues. From germline, CDR1 is SGHAT and CDR2 FQNNGV. Sequencing was carried out using lung tumor tissue. This sequence was found in a woman between 40 and 55 years old with non-small cell lung cancer. This chain uses TRBV11-2 with TRBJ1-1; D perhaps matches TRBD1 (5 bases). The CDR3 spells CISSLYGRGWGAFF. The CDR3 DNA reads as TGTATCAGCAGCTTATACGGGCGGGGCTGGGGGGCTTTCTTT.